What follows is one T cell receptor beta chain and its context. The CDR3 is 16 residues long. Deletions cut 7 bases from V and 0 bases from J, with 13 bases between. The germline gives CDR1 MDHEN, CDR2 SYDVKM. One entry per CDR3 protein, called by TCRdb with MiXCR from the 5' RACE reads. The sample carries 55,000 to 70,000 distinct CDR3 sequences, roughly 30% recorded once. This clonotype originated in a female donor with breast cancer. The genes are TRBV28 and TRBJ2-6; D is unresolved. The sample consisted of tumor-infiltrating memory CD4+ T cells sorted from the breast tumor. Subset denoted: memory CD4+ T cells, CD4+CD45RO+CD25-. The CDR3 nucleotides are TGTGCCAGCATTCGGGCAGGAAGCTCTGGGGCCAACGTCCTGACTTTC. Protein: CASIRAGSSGANVLTF. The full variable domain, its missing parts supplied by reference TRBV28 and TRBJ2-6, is DVKVTQSSRYLVKRTGEKVFLECVQDMDHENMFWYRQDPGLGLRLIYFSYDVKMKEKGDIPEGYSVSREKKERFSLILESASTNQTSMYLCASIRAGSSGANVLTFGAGSRLTVL.